This T cell receptor beta chain emerged from a study of blood T cells in healthy people across ages. Study observations and caveats: Older age coincided with a roughly linear decline in TCR beta diversity per million T cells.

The authors ran a second PCR of roughly 7 to 11 cycles using a sample-barcoded 5' primer and a J-beta primer mix. Each cDNA molecule carried a tag from a template-switch adaptor that contained 12 random nucleotides. TCRdb re-called the 5' RACE reads with MiXCR, one entry per CDR3 protein. The table shows 1.5 million to 2 million distinct CDR3 sequences, with around 48% occurring only once. This clonotype was seen a single time. Its target is not known. RNA extraction gave at least 5.5 micrograms of total RNA per sample. The CDR3 runs to 17 residues. Germline CDR1 is MDHEN and CDR2 is SYDVKM. The origin of this receptor is a woman between 40 and 55 years old in good health. The rearrangement joins TRBV28 to TRBJ2-4; 7 nucleotides match TRBD1. The DNA end is more similar to TRBJ2-7, so the J call may be wrong. The specimen was blood. DNA of the CDR3: TGTGCCAGCAGACTTACCCTCGCAGGGGGAATTTTCTACGAGCAGTACTTC. Its translation: CASRLTLAGGIFYEQYF.